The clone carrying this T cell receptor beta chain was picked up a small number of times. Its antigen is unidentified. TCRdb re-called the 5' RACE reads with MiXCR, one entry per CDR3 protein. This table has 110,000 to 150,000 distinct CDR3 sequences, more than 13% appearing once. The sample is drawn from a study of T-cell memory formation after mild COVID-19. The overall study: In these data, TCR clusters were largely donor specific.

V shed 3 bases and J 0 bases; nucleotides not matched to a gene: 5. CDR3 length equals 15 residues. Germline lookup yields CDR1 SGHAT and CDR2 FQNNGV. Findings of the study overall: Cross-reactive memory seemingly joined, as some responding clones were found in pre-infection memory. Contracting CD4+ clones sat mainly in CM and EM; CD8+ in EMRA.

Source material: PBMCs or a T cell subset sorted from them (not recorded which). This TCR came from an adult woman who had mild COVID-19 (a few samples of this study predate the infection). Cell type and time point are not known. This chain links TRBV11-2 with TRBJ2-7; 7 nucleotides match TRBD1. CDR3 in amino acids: CASSFYRDSSYEQYF. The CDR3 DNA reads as TGTGCCAGCAGCTTTTACCGGGACAGCTCCTACGAGCAGTACTTC.